This T cell receptor (beta chain) was documented in a study of blood T cell repertoires in COVID-19. Study as a whole: The United States, Italy and Spain provided the acute and convalescent COVID-19 samples. Sources were T cells, B-cell-depleted T cells, or PBMCs; the material itself was cDNA or gDNA.

The CDR3 covers 14 residues. Trimming removed 6 bases from V and 4 bases from J, with 15 bases in between. Germline lookup yields CDR1 MNHEY and CDR2 SVGAGI. Per the original methods: It was from reference gene primer amplification that nucleated cell counts were estimated. Sequencing used immunoSEQ multiplex PCR; TCRdb keeps in-frame clones, though not all of them. The V and J calls and clone size are taken from that table; D and trimming were inferred from the DNA. The data contain about 170,000 clones, 86% of them seen just once; the ten biggest clones take up roughly 3.5%. The receptor was isolated from a man in his sixties or seventies with acute or convalescent COVID-19. The specimen sequenced was peripheral blood. V gene TRBV6-5 combines with J gene TRBJ1-2, with D possibly matching TRBD1 (6 bases). The CDR3 nucleotides are TGTGCCAGCAGCCCCAAACAGGGCTTCTATGGCTACACCTTC. Its translation: CASSPKQGFYGYTF.